These T cell receptor beta chains were read from a single sample in a study of cytomegalovirus exposure and HLA in healthy donors. TCRdb's table, derived via immunoSEQ multiplex PCR, lists solely in-frame clones and lacks some. The sample includes more than 95,000 clones, over 80% of them seen just once. Sequences were obtained from PBMCs. These receptors were obtained from a man younger than 30 in good health and CMV-seronegative. Each CDR3 is given with its conserved first and last residue. D genes are given only for firm matches. A row's size may be missing; if present it is once, few, many or a size class.

cdr3_length | j_call | clone_size | d_call | v_call | cdr3_aa | cdr3_nt
18 | TRBJ2-7 | few | NA | TRBV2 | CASSDPIKTGSSSYEQYF | TGTGCCAGCAGTGATCCAATAAAAACAGGGTCCAGCTCCTACGAGCAGTACTTC
14 | TRBJ1-3 | NA | NA | TRBV15 | CATSRPVSGNTIYF | TGTGCCACCAGCAGACCGGTCTCTGGAAACACCATATATTTT
14 | TRBJ2-2 | NA | TRBD2 | TRBV6-5 | CASGTSGNTGELFF | TGTGCCAGCGGGACTAGCGGTAACACCGGGGAGCTGTTTTTT
12 | TRBJ2-7 | NA | NA | TRBV6-1 | CASSATSYEQYF | TGTGCCAGCAGTGCGACTAGCTACGAGCAGTACTTC
14 | TRBJ2-1 | once | NA | TRBV7-2 | CASSYGTPYNEQFF | TGTGCCAGCAGCTACGGGACTCCCTACAATGAGCAGTTCTTC
14 | TRBJ1-3 | NA | TRBD1 | TRBV6-5 | CASRGGTGGNTIYF | TGTGCCAGCAGGGGAGGGACAGGGGGAAACACCATATATTTT
15 | TRBJ1-2 | few | NA | TRBV5-6 | CASSLEGPGRHGYTF | TGTGCCAGCAGCTTGGAGGGGCCCGGACGGCATGGCTACACCTTC
13 | TRBJ1-2 | NA | NA | TRBV11-1 | CASSLESNYGYTF | TGTGCCAGCAGCTTAGAGAGTAACTATGGCTACACCTTC
13 | TRBJ2-7 | few | NA | TRBV7-9 | CASSPQVLSEQYF | TGTGCCAGCAGCCCCCAGGTCCTCAGCGAGCAGTACTTC
14 | TRBJ1-1 | few | NA | TRBV5-1 | CASSWGVKGTEAFF | TGCGCCAGCAGCTGGGGCGTGAAGGGGACTGAAGCTTTCTTT
12 | TRBJ2-1 | NA | NA | TRBV7-9 | CASSLRDNEQFF | TGTGCCAGCAGCCTCCGAGACAATGAGCAGTTCTTC
15 | TRBJ2-7 | NA | NA | TRBV7-2 | CASSSTGPKGGEQYF | TGTGCCAGCAGCTCAACAGGGCCTAAAGGAGGAGAGCAGTACTTC
15 | TRBJ2-2 | NA | TRBD2 | TRBV7-6 | CASSLASGLAGELFF | TGTGCCAGCAGCTTAGCTTCGGGACTAGCCGGGGAGCTGTTTTTT
15 | TRBJ1-5 | NA | TRBD1 | TRBV19 | CASIPDDRVNQPQHF | TGTGCCAGTATCCCCGACGACAGGGTGAATCAGCCCCAGCATTTT
15 | TRBJ2-7 | few | TRBD2 | TRBV7-8 | CASSSVTSGIVEQYF | TGTGCCAGCAGCTCTGTGACTAGCGGGATAGTCGAGCAGTACTTC
15 | TRBJ2-7 | NA | TRBD2 | TRBV27 | CASSLTSGRAYEQYF | TGTGCCAGCAGTTTGACTAGCGGGAGGGCCTACGAGCAGTACTTC
15 | TRBJ2-1 | NA | TRBD2 | TRBV5-8 | CASSRLLAGLHEQFF | TGTGCCAGCAGTCGTCTACTAGCGGGATTACATGAGCAGTTCTTC
17 | TRBJ1-1 | NA | NA | TRBV4-1 | CASSQEKGVGPGTEAFF | NA
14 | TRBJ2-5 | few | NA | TRBV14 | CASSQDSNWETQYF | TGTGCCAGCAGCCAGGACTCCAACTGGGAGACCCAGTACTTC